This passage covers 30 T cell receptor beta chains from one sample sequenced in a study of blood T cell repertoires in COVID-19. Data came from immunoSEQ multiplex PCR; TCRdb stores just in-frame clones and leaves some out. Among about 90,000 clones listed, roughly 79% were seen once. Material for sequencing was peripheral blood. These receptors originate from a woman of 80 years or more with acute or convalescent COVID-19.

This chain links TRBV7-2 with TRBJ2-7; TRBD1 matches 8 bases. Per the germline V gene, CDR1 is SGHTA and CDR2 is FQGNSA. Trimming took 4 bases from V and 4 from J; bases not matched to a gene: 3. The CDR3 totals 13 residues. Here the CDR3 DNA reads TGTGCCAGCAGCTCCACAGGGGGATACGAGCAGTACTTC. Translating it yields CASSSTGGYEQYF.

This clone came up a few times. This chain uses TRBV7-6 with TRBJ2-1, with 8 bases that match TRBD2. The CDR3 extends over 16 amino acids. The germline V gene encodes CDR1 SGHVS and CDR2 FNYEAQ. With 0 bases clipped from V and 1 base from J, the junction kept 2 bases outside the gene matches. The CDR3 region is CASSLASSGSYNEQFF. The CDR3 nucleotides are TGTGCCAGCAGCTTAGCCTCTAGCGGGTCCTACAATGAGCAGTTCTTC.

This chain joins TRBV5-8 and TRBJ2-7; 7 bases are a match to TRBD2. The CDR3 spans 17 residues. From germline, CDR1 is SGHTS and CDR2 YDEGEE. With 3 bases clipped from V and 2 bases from J, the junction kept 14 bases outside the gene matches. CDR3 coding DNA: TGTGCCAGCAGCTCCCAACCGGGACTAACTAAACCCTACGAGCAGTACTTC. Protein sequence: CASSSQPGLTKPYEQYF.

V gene TRBV7-9 combines with J gene TRBJ2-2; 14 bases map to TRBD2. V dropped 3 bases and J dropped 6; count of bases not matched to a gene: 12. Germline-derived CDR1 and CDR2 are SEHNR and FQNEAQ (reference sequence). The CDR3 extends over 19 amino acids. CDR3: CASSLYTGTSGRGAGELFF. The DNA of the CDR3 is TGTGCCAGCAGCTTGTATACCGGGACTAGCGGGAGAGGGGCCGGGGAGCTGTTTTTT.

On this clone itself: Sequence at one end of the junction differs from germline and may be a read error. V gene TRBV6-1 combines with J gene TRBJ1-5; 10 bases align to TRBD1. The germline CDR1 and CDR2 sequences are MNHNS and SASEGT. The CDR3 extends over 17 amino acids. CDR3 DNA: TGTGCCAGCCGTGACAGGGGGCGAGGAAGGCAGGATCAGCCCCAGCATTTT. Amino acid sequence: CASRDRGRGRQDQPQHF.

The chain recombines TRBV9 with TRBJ2-3, with 7 bases matching TRBD2. Germline trimming cut 0 bases from V and 0 bases from J; bases unmatched to any gene: 4. CDR3 length: 16 amino acids. Germline CDR1 and CDR2: SGDLS and YYNGEE. CDR3 protein: CASSVGTRLSTDTQYF. As DNA, the CDR3 is TGTGCCAGCAGCGTAGGGACTAGACTTAGCACAGATACGCAGTATTTT.

The chain joins TRBV7-2 to TRBJ2-7, with D maybe TRBD1 (5 bases). The CDR3 has 14 amino acids. Germline V gene data show CDR1 as SGHTA and CDR2 as FQGNSA. Trimming stripped 6 bases from V and 5 bases from J, with 17 bases between. The CDR3 is CASSPQGASNEQYF. The CDR3 region has the DNA TGTGCCAGCAGTCCGCAGGGCGCATCTAACGAGCAGTACTTC. The whole variable domain, filled in from reference TRBV7-2 and TRBJ2-7, reads GAGVSQSPSNKVTEKGKDVELRCDPISGHTALYWYRQSLGQGLEFLIYFQGNSAPDKSGLPSDRFSAERTGGSVSTLTIQRTQQEDSAVYLCASSPQGASNEQYFGPGTRLTVT.

This clone has a handful of counts. The chain carries TRBV28 and TRBJ2-7, with 9 positions matching TRBD2. V was clipped by 5 bases and J by 2 bases; unmatched bases: 10. CDR3 length: 16 residues. Germline-derived CDR1 and CDR2 are MDHEN and SYDVKM. The CDR3 bases are TGTGCCAGCAGTCAGGGACTAGCCTCTTTCACCTACGAGCAGTACTTC. This codes for CASSQGLASFTYEQYF.

This clone was recorded once. This rearrangement joins TRBV24-1 to TRBJ2-3; D is ambiguous. Trimming removed 6 bases at V and 1 base at J, with 4 bases between. This CDR3 comprises 12 residues. The V gene's germline CDR1 is KGHDR and CDR2 SFDVKD. Here the CDR3 reads CATSPGTDTQYF. In DNA, the CDR3 is TGTGCCACCAGTCCTGGCACAGATACGCAGTATTTT.

The chain uses TRBV28 and TRBJ2-7, with TRBD1 as a possible D gene (6 bases). CDR1 and CDR2 (germline): MDHEN, SYDVKM. The CDR3 has 14 residues. V was shortened by 5 bases and J by 0 bases, with 11 bases between the two germline ends. The CDR3 reads CASSVQQGSYEQYF. For the CDR3, the DNA is TGTGCCAGCAGTGTCCAACAGGGCTCCTACGAGCAGTACTTC.

The rearrangement joins TRBV7-8 to TRBJ1-4; possible D gene TRBD1, 6 bases. CDR3 length: 14 amino acids. Per the germline V gene, CDR1 is SGHVS and CDR2 is FQNEAQ. Trimming took 0 bases from V and 7 from J, leaving 9 bases between them. The CDR3 nucleotides read TGTGCCAGCAGCTTAGCGGGACAAACTGAAAAACTGTTTTTT. Its translation is CASSLAGQTEKLFF.

The chain has TRBV19 and TRBJ2-3, with 11 bases lining up with TRBD1. This CDR3 spans 15 amino acids. V trimming: 10 bases; J trimming: 3 bases; junction bases outside the gene matches: 9. Looked up from germline, CDR1 is LNHDA and CDR2 is SQIVND (reference sequence). DNA for the CDR3: TGTGCCACTAGGACAGGGGGCATAGGGACAGATACGCAGTATTTT. Translation: CATRTGGIGTDTQYF.

The chain employs TRBV28 and TRBJ2-7, with 13 bases fitting TRBD2. The CDR3 covers 15 residues. The ends lost 6 bases at V and 4 bases at J; junction bases unmatched: 6. Looked up from germline, CDR1 is MDHEN and CDR2 is SYDVKM. The CDR3: CASRSGLAGVYEQYF. The DNA for the CDR3 is TGTGCCAGCAGGTCCGGACTAGCGGGAGTGTACGAGCAGTACTTC.

This clone was seen only a few times. The chain combines TRBV7-8 with TRBJ2-2; possibly TRBD2 for D (6 bases). The germline gives CDR1 SGHVS, CDR2 FQNEAQ. V was pared by 2 bases and J by 0 bases, with 13 bases between. This CDR3 has 17 amino acids. CDR3 sequence reads: CASSLTSSAANTGELFF. CDR3 bases: TGTGCCAGCAGCTTAACATCTAGCGCCGCGAACACCGGGGAGCTGTTTTTT.

The chain links TRBV6-4 to TRBJ2-3; 8 positions agree with TRBD2. The junction had 5 bases not matched to a gene; V was cut back by 3 bases and J by 3 bases. CDR1 and CDR2 (germline): MRHNA, SNTAGT. This CDR3 has 15 amino acids. This CDR3 reads CASSESGRRTDTQYF. CDR3 nucleotides: TGTGCCAGCAGTGAAAGCGGGAGACGGACAGATACGCAGTATTTT.

The genes are TRBV7-2 and TRBJ1-2, with 8 bases that match TRBD1. The J segment lost 4 bases and the V segment lost 2 bases, leaving 0 bases of the junction unmatched. Germline V lookup: CDR1 SGHTA, CDR2 FQGNSA. This CDR3 has 13 residues. CDR3 in DNA: TGTGCCAGCAGCTTAACAGGGGGCTATGGCTACACCTTC. Its translation is CASSLTGGYGYTF. The complete variable domain, with remaining parts taken from reference TRBV7-2 and TRBJ1-2, reads GAGVSQSPSNKVTEKGKDVELRCDPISGHTALYWYRQSLGQGLEFLIYFQGNSAPDKSGLPSDRFSAERTGGSVSTLTIQRTQQEDSAVYLCASSLTGGYGYTFGSGTRLTVV.

The V and J genes are TRBV5-6 and TRBJ2-3; 11 bases are a match to TRBD2. Germline loops: CDR1 SGHDT, CDR2 YYEEEE. The CDR3 sequence is 18 residues long. The V segment lost 4 bases and the J segment 2 bases; nucleotides outside the gene matches: 12. This CDR3 is CASSRGGLAGGPTDTQYF. The CDR3 coding sequence is TGTGCCAGCAGCCGTGGGGGCCTAGCGGGGGGCCCCACAGATACGCAGTATTTT.

The chain links TRBV7-2 to TRBJ2-1; 8 bases match TRBD2. Trimming removed 5 bases from V and 10 bases from J; junction bases left unmatched: 1. Germline CDR1 reads SGHTA; CDR2 reads FQGNSA. The CDR3 covers 11 residues. CDR3 DNA sequence: TGTGCCAGCAGCCCGGGGGGGGAGCAGTTCTTC. Translating it yields CASSPGGEQFF.

V gene TRBV7-9 combines with J gene TRBJ1-5, with a weak D call TRBD1 (5 bases). The CDR3 loop spans 14 amino acids. Germline CDR1 reads SEHNR; CDR2 reads FQNEAQ (reference sequence). V lost 5 bases to trimming and J lost 6 bases, with 14 bases between them. The CDR3 DNA reads TGTGCCAGCAGCACCGGAGGGGCAAGTCAGCCCCAGCATTTT. Translated: CASSTGGASQPQHF. The full variable domain, its missing parts supplied by reference TRBV7-9 and TRBJ1-5, is DTGVSQNPRHKITKRGQNVTFRCDPISEHNRLYWYRQTLGQGPEFLTYFQNEAQLEKSRLLSDRFSAERPKGSFSTLEIQRTEQGDSAMYLCASSTGGASQPQHFGDGTRLSIL.

The chain couples TRBV5-1 to TRBJ2-3; 11 bases line up with TRBD2. The CDR3 runs 16 residues. V shed 0 bases, J shed 4 bases, and the junction held 4 bases outside the gene matches. Per the germline V gene, CDR1 is SGHRS and CDR2 is YFSETQ. CDR3 nucleotides: TGCGCCAGCAGCTTGGCCGGGACTAGCGGAGCAGATACGCAGTATTTT. Translated, it gives CASSLAGTSGADTQYF.

V usage is TRBV14 and J usage is TRBJ1-2; a weak D match, TRBD1 (5 bases). The germline gives CDR1 SGHDN, CDR2 FVKESK. The CDR3 consists of 13 residues. V dropped 4 bases and J dropped 0 bases, with 6 bases sitting between them. The CDR3 sequence: CASSRGPNYGYTF. DNA of the CDR3: TGTGCCAGCAGCCGGGGCCCTAACTATGGCTACACCTTC. Variable domain in full (rest from reference TRBV14 and TRBJ1-2): EAGVTQFPSHSVIEKGQTVTLRCDPISGHDNLYWYRRVMGKEIKFLLHFVKESKQDESGMPNNRFLAERTGGTYSTLKVQPAELEDSGVYFCASSRGPNYGYTFGSGTRLTVV.

This sequence joins TRBV7-3 and TRBJ1-1; 10 nucleotides agree with TRBD1. The CDR3 spans 15 residues. V lost 5 bases, J lost 4 bases, and 7 bases stayed unmatched. Germline V CDR1 and CDR2: SGHTA, FQGTGA. For the CDR3, the DNA is TGTGCCAGCAGCGAAGAAAGGACAGGGGGCACTGAAGCTTTCTTT. Amino acid sequence: CASSEERTGGTEAFF.

The chain uses TRBV5-1 and TRBJ2-3; 12 positions match TRBD2. This CDR3 spans 16 amino acids. Germline V gene data show CDR1 as SGHRS and CDR2 as YFSETQ. Trimming at V came to 7 bases and at J to 2 bases, leaving 8 bases not matched to a gene. CDR3 protein: CASARLAGVPTDTQYF. In DNA form, the CDR3 reads TGCGCCAGCGCAAGACTAGCGGGAGTTCCCACAGATACGCAGTATTTT.

This chain links TRBV4-2 with TRBJ1-1, with D tentatively TRBD1 (5 bases). The V end was cut by 0 bases, the J end by 5 bases, with 16 bases between. Germline lookup yields CDR1 LGHNA and CDR2 YNFKEQ. The CDR3 sequence is 16 residues long. DNA of the CDR3: TGTGCCAGCAGCCAAGATACGTCTCAGGGATGGACTGAAGCTTTCTTT. Amino acids: CASSQDTSQGWTEAFF.

The chain joins TRBV6-6 to TRBJ1-5; TRBD1 matches at 11 bases. This CDR3 spans 16 amino acids. With 6 bases clipped from V and 5 bases from J, the junction kept 9 bases outside the gene matches. The V gene's germline CDR1 is MNHNY and CDR2 SVGAGI (reference sequence). The CDR3 reads CASRAGDRGRDQPQHF. In nucleotides, the CDR3 is TGTGCCAGCAGAGCTGGGGACAGGGGGAGAGATCAGCCCCAGCATTTT.

This clone was picked up a small number of times. The rearrangement links TRBV9 to TRBJ2-1, with TRBD2 matching over 11 bases. Germline V lookup: CDR1 SGDLS, CDR2 YYNGEE. Trimming cost V 2 bases and J 8 bases; bases outside gene matches: 6. There are 15 residues in the CDR3. Written as DNA, the CDR3 is TGTGCCAGCAGCGTCCTAGCGGGAGGTATGGATGAGCAGTTCTTC. This codes for CASSVLAGGMDEQFF.

Many counts were recorded for this clone. The J gene is TRBJ1-5, the V gene TRBV30; D is unclear. V dropped 5 bases and J dropped 5 bases, with 13 bases sitting between them. Germline V CDR1 and CDR2: GTSNPN, SVGIG (reference sequence). The CDR3 consists of 13 residues. CDR3 bases: TGTGCCTGGGCAAGTACCAGTTATCAGCCCCAGCATTTT. Translating it yields CAWASTSYQPQHF.

This clone has only a few counts. The chain joins TRBV30 to TRBJ1-2, with D possibly TRBD1 on 5 matching bases. Between the trimmed V and J ends, which lost 2 bases and 8 bases, there was a span of 15 bases. The CDR3 totals 13 residues. Germline values: CDR1 GTSNPN, CDR2 SVGIG (reference sequence). The CDR3 sequence is CAWSPRDSGGYTF. For the CDR3, the DNA is TGTGCCTGGAGTCCCCGGGACTCCGGGGGCTACACCTTC.

The J gene is TRBJ1-4, the V gene TRBV19, with TRBD1 matching 7 bases. The germline CDR1 and CDR2 sequences are LNHDA and SQIVND (reference sequence). The junction had 13 bases not matched to a gene; V was cut back by 8 bases and J by 10 bases. There are 14 residues in the CDR3. CDR3 residues: CASSGTALVGKLFF. The CDR3 bases are TGTGCCAGTTCTGGGACAGCCCTTGTTGGAAAACTGTTTTTT. Supplemented by reference TRBV19 and TRBJ1-4, the full variable domain reads DGGITQSPKYLFRKEGQNVTLSCEQNLNHDAMYWYRQDPGQGLRLIYYSQIVNDFQKGDIAEGYSVSREKKESFPLTVTSAQKNPTAFYLCASSGTALVGKLFFGSGTQLSVL.

This clone was found once. The J gene is TRBJ2-7, the V gene TRBV6-5, with 7 positions matching TRBD1. The CDR3 sequence is 14 residues long. CDR1 and CDR2 from the germline V gene are MNHEY and SVGAGI. V was pared by 9 bases and J by 2 bases, with 10 bases of the junction left unmatched. The CDR3: CASCSSGTAYEQYF. CDR3 bases: TGTGCCAGTTGCTCGTCCGGGACAGCCTACGAGCAGTACTTC.